This TCR beta chain was found in a study of monozygotic twins with inflammatory bowel disease. Germline values: CDR1 DFQATT, CDR2 SNEGSKA (reference sequence). This CDR3 region has 17 residues. TCRdb reanalyzed the 5' RACE reads and collapses them to one entry per CDR3 protein, without DNA. This sample carries fewer than 450,000 distinct CDR3 sequences, with about 2.5% going to the ten biggest clones. The origin of this receptor is a human donor with ulcerative colitis or Crohn's disease, or a healthy co-twin of an affected twin (not recorded which). The chain has TRBV20-1 and TRBJ1-2; with no DNA, the TCRdb D assignment of TRBD1 cannot be verified. Sequenced material: blood. The CDR3 is CSARDWVGGRYDYGYTF.